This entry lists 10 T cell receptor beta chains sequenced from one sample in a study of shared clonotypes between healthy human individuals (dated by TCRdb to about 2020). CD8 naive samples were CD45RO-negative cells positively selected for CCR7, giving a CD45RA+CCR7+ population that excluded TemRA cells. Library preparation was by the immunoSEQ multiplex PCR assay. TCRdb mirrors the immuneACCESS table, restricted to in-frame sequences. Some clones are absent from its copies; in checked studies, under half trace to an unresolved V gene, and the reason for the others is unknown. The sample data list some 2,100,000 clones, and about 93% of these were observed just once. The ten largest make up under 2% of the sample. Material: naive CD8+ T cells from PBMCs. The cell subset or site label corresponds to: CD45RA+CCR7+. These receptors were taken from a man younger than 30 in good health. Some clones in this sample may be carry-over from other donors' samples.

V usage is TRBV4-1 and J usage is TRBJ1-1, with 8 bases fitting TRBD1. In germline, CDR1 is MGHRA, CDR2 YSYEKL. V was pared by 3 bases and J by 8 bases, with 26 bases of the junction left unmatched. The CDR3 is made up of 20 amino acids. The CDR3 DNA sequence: TGCGCCAGCAGCCAGGACTCCGGGACAGGTATTATGCCTCGGCAGGGGGAAGCTTTCTTT. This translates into CASSQDSGTGIMPRQGEAFF.

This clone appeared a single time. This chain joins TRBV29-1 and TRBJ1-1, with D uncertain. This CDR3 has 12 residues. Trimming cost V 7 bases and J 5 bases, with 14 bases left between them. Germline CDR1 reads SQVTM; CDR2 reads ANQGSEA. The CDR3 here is CSGRGRPTEAFF. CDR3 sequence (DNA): TGCAGCGGTAGAGGACGGCCTACTGAAGCTTTCTTT.

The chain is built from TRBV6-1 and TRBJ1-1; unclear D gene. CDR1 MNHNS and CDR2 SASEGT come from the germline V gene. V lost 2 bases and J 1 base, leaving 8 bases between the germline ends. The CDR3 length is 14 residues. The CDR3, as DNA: TGTGCCAGCAGTGAATGGGGAAAGAACACTGAAGCTTTCTTT. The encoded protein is CASSEWGKNTEAFF.

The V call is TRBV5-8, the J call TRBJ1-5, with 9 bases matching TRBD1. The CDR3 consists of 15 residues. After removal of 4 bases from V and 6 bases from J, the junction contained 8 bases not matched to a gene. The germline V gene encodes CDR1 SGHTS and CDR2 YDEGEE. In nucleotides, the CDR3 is TGTGCCAGCAGCCCAATTTGGACAGGGGTTCAGCCCCAGCATTTT. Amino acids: CASSPIWTGVQPQHF.

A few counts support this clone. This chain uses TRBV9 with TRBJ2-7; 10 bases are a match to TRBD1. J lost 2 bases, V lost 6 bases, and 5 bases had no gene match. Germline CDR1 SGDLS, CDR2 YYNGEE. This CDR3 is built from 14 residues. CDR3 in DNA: TGTGCCAGCACCCCGGGACAGGGGACCTACGAGCAGTACTTC. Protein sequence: CASTPGQGTYEQYF.

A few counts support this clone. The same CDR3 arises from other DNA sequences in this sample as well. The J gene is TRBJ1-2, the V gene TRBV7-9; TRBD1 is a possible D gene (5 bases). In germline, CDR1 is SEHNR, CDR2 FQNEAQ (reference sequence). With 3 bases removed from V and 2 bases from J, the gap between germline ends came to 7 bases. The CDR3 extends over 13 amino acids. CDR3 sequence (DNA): TGTGCCAGCAGCTTGCAGGGCAACTATGGCTACACCTTC. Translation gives CASSLQGNYGYTF.

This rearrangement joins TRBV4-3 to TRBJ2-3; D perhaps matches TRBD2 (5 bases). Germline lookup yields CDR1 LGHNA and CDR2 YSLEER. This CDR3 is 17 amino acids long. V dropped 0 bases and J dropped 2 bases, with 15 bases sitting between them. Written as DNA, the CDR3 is TGCGCCAGCAGCCAAGATCGAGGGAGCAGAAACACAGATACGCAGTATTTT. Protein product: CASSQDRGSRNTDTQYF.

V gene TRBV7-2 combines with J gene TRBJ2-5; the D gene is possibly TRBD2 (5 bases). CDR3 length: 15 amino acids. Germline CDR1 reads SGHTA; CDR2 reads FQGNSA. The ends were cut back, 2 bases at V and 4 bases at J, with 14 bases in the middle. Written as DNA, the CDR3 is TGTGCCAGCAGCTTAAACCCTAGCTGGTCAGAGACCCAGTACTTC. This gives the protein CASSLNPSWSETQYF. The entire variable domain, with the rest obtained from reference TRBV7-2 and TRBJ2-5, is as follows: GAGVSQSPSNKVTEKGKDVELRCDPISGHTALYWYRQSLGQGLEFLIYFQGNSAPDKSGLPSDRFSAERTGGSVSTLTIQRTQQEDSAVYLCASSLNPSWSETQYFGPGTRLLVL.

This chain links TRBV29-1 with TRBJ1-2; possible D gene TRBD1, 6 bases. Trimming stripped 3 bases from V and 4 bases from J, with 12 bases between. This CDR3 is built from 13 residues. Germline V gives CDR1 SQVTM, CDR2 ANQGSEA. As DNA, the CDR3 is TGCAGCGTTGACGCTGGGACATCCTATGGCTACACCTTC. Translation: CSVDAGTSYGYTF.

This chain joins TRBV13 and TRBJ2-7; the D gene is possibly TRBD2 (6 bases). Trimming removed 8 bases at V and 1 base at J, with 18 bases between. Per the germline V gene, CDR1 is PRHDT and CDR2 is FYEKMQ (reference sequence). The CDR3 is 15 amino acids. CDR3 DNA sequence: TGTGCCAGCGGTTCTCGGACTATTCCATCCTACGAGCAGTACTTC. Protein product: CASGSRTIPSYEQYF. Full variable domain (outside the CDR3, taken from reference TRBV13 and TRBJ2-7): AAGVIQSPRHLIKEKRETATLKCYPIPRHDTVYWYQQGPGQDPQFLISFYEKMQSDKGSIPDRFSAQQFSDYHSELNMSSLELGDSALYFCASGSRTIPSYEQYFGPGTRLTVT.